One sample yielded the 28 T cell receptor beta chains listed below, sequenced in a study of control samples from healthy donors and cancer patients. TCRdb's copy holds only in-frame clones and misses some; the assay was immunoSEQ multiplex PCR. The sample carries 95,000 to 150,000 clones, around 90% recorded once. Material for sequencing was blood. The origin of the receptors is a man aged 50 to 60 in good health.

The CDR3 reads CASSPAVWRGTANTGELFF. DNA for the CDR3: TGTGCCAGCTCACCAGCGGTATGGAGGGGAACGGCGAACACCGGGGAGCTGTTTTTT. This rearrangement joins TRBV18 to TRBJ2-2, with D possibly TRBD2 on 6 matching bases. The CDR3 runs 19 residues. The V end was cut by 2 bases, the J end by 0 bases, with 19 bases between. CDR1 is KGHSH, CDR2 LQKENI, per germline.

The genes are TRBV9 and TRBJ2-7; 12 nucleotides line up with TRBD2. From germline, CDR1 is SGDLS and CDR2 YYNGEE. This CDR3 has 15 amino acids. Trimming removed 2 bases from V and 6 bases from J; junction bases left unmatched: 6. The CDR3 DNA reads TGTGCCAGCAGCGTGACTAGCGGGGGAAGCGGCGAGCAGTACTTC. Translating gives CASSVTSGGSGEQYF.

The V call is TRBV3-1 (or the pseudogene TRBV3-2), the J call TRBJ2-2; D is possibly TRBD1 (6 bases). Trimming shortened V by 2 bases and J by 1 base, and 17 bases separated the two germline ends. The CDR3 consists of 18 residues. Germline CDR1 LGHDT, CDR2 YNNKEL (reference sequence). The CDR3 DNA sequence: TGTGCCAGCAGCCAAAGGGGGTGGGGCTATCGGAACACCGGGGAGCTGTTTTTT. As protein: CASSQRGWGYRNTGELFF.

This clone was found many times. This rearrangement joins TRBV11-2 to TRBJ2-7; D might be TRBD2 (7 bases). Trimming cost V 4 bases and J 3 bases, with 10 bases left between them. The CDR3 loop spans 13 amino acids. Germline CDR1 is SGHAT and CDR2 is FQNNGV. CDR3 DNA sequence: TGTGCCAGCAGCTGGGGGGGCAGCTACGAGCAGTACTTC. Protein: CASSWGGSYEQYF.

The rearrangement links TRBV7-2 to TRBJ1-1; 7 bases map to TRBD1. Trimming cost V 3 bases and J 4 bases; bases outside gene matches: 5. Per germline, CDR1 SGHTA and CDR2 FQGNSA. The CDR3 is 14 amino acids. CDR3 protein: CASSFTGESTEAFF. CDR3 coding DNA: TGTGCCAGCAGCTTTACAGGGGAAAGCACTGAAGCTTTCTTT.

V gene TRBV6-5 combines with J gene TRBJ1-1; unclear D gene. V shed 10 bases and J shed 1 base, with 13 bases lying between them. This CDR3 is built from 13 residues. Germline V CDR1 and CDR2: MNHEY, SVGAGI. CDR3 in amino acids: CAIGGVTNTEAFF. CDR3 nucleotide sequence: TGTGCCATTGGTGGGGTAACGAACACTGAAGCTTTCTTT.

The V call is TRBV2, the J call TRBJ1-2; D is perhaps TRBD1 (5 bases). Germline loops: CDR1 SNHLY, CDR2 FYNNEI. V was shortened by 7 bases and J by 1 base, with 13 bases between the two germline ends. The CDR3 totals 14 residues. CDR3 in DNA: TGTGCCAGCACCCTACGACAGATTAACTATGGCTACACCTTC. It codes for CASTLRQINYGYTF. The whole variable domain, remainder taken from reference TRBV2 and TRBJ1-2, is EPEVTQTPSHQVTQMGQEVILRCVPISNHLYFYWYRQILGQKVEFLVSFYNNEISEKSEIFDDQFSVERPDGSNFTLKIRSTKLEDSAMYFCASTLRQINYGYTFGSGTRLTVV.

This chain links TRBV7-9 with TRBJ2-2; D might be TRBD1 (5 bases). CDR1 SEHNR and CDR2 FQNEAQ come from the germline V gene (reference sequence). The CDR3 sequence is 15 residues long. Trimming removed 6 bases at V and 5 bases at J, with 16 bases between. The CDR3 reads CASRKGVSATGELFF. The CDR3 DNA follows: TGTGCCAGCAGGAAAGGGGTATCGGCAACCGGGGAGCTGTTTTTT.

The rearrangement uses TRBV27 and TRBJ2-2, with 11 bases matching TRBD1. Germline V gene lookup returns CDR1 MNHEY and CDR2 SMNVEV (reference sequence). This CDR3 is built from 16 residues. After removal of 5 bases from V and 6 bases from J, the junction contained 8 bases not matched to a gene. The CDR3 DNA reads as TGTGCCAGCAGTCCCGGGACAGGGGGTCTAGCCGGGGAGCTGTTTTTT. Protein: CASSPGTGGLAGELFF.

This chain connects TRBV6-5 to TRBJ1-3, with D possibly being TRBD1 (6 bases). Germline values: CDR1 MNHEY, CDR2 SVGAGI. Trimming cost V 10 bases and J 6 bases, with 16 bases left between them. There are 13 residues in the CDR3. The CDR3 loop reads CATHMAGVNTIYF. The CDR3 bases are TGTGCCACCCACATGGCAGGGGTAAACACCATATATTTT.

The V gene is TRBV3-1 (or the pseudogene TRBV3-2), the J gene TRBJ2-7, with 8 bases fitting TRBD1. V lost 0 bases and J lost 2; bases outside the gene matches: 6. This CDR3 comprises 16 residues. CDR1 and CDR2 (germline): LGHDT, YNNKEL (reference sequence). The CDR3 DNA is TGTGCCAGCAGCCAAGATTTCAGGGACAGGCCCTACGAGCAGTACTTC. Amino acid sequence: CASSQDFRDRPYEQYF.

This clone occurred a few times. For the CDR3, the DNA is TGTGCCAGCAGCTCGGGACAGGGGTCCTACAATGAGCAGTTCTTC. Translated, it gives CASSSGQGSYNEQFF. The V call is TRBV7-7, the J call TRBJ2-1, with TRBD1 identical over 10 bases. The CDR3 extends over 15 amino acids. Germline V gene lookup returns CDR1 SSHAT and CDR2 FNYEAQ (reference sequence). J lost 1 base, V lost 4 bases, and 1 base had no gene match.

The chain links TRBV11-3 to TRBJ2-1, with 16 bases that match TRBD2. The CDR3 has 17 residues. V shed 4 bases, J shed 8 bases, and the junction held 8 bases outside the gene matches. Germline V CDR1 and CDR2: SGHNT, YENEEA. CDR3 region: CASSSSPGTSGGDEQFF. CDR3 nucleotides: TGTGCCAGCAGCTCTAGCCCCGGGACTAGCGGGGGGGATGAGCAGTTCTTC.

The gene calls are TRBV27 and TRBJ2-2, with unresolved D. The CDR3 runs 11 residues. Trimming took off 7 bases at V and 3 bases at J, with 3 bases between the two ends. Germline lookup yields CDR1 MNHEY and CDR2 SMNVEV (reference sequence). Here the CDR3 DNA reads TGTGCCAGCACCGACACCGGGGAGCTGTTTTTT. This codes for CASTDTGELFF.

The chain combines TRBV12-3 or TRBV12-4 with TRBJ1-1; D is uncertain. Trimming cost V 3 bases and J 3 bases, with 8 bases left between them. The CDR3 runs 13 residues. The CDR3, as DNA: TGTGCCAGCAGTTTTGGCGGGGACACTGAAGCTTTCTTT. Translation gives CASSFGGDTEAFF.

CDR3 sequence: CASSLGQGRSPLHF. The CDR3 DNA sequence: TGTGCCAGCAGCCTAGGACAGGGGCGGTCACCCCTCCACTTT. This chain joins TRBV5-5 and TRBJ1-6; 9 nucleotides match TRBD1. This CDR3 has 14 amino acids. CDR1 is SGHKS, CDR2 YYEKEE, per germline (reference sequence). J was trimmed by 10 bases and V by 4 bases; bases with no gene match: 6.

The chain uses TRBV2 and TRBJ2-1; possible D gene TRBD1, 6 bases. Germline V gene data show CDR1 as SNHLY and CDR2 as FYNNEI. Trimming took 5 bases from V and 8 from J, leaving 10 bases between them. The CDR3 has 12 residues. CDR3 DNA sequence: TGTGCCAGCAGTATACAGGGTCATGAGCAGTTCTTC. It yields the protein CASSIQGHEQFF.

V is TRBV6-5 and J is TRBJ2-7; unclear D gene. CDR3 length equals 13 residues. V was shortened by 8 bases and J by 6 bases, with 17 bases between the two germline ends. Germline V gene sequence: CDR1 MNHEY, CDR2 SVGAGI. Here the CDR3 DNA reads TGTGCCAGCCGTCGGCTAATTTCATTCGAGCAGTACTTC. The encoded protein is CASRRLISFEQYF.

The CDR3 here is CASSPGGGRQPQHF. The CDR3 region has the DNA TGTGCCAGCAGCCCGGGGGGGGGCCGACAGCCCCAGCATTTT. The genes are TRBV5-6 and TRBJ1-5, with TRBD1 as a possible D gene (6 bases). The CDR3 loop spans 14 amino acids. Germline CDR1 reads SGHDT; CDR2 reads YYEEEE. V was clipped by 4 bases and J by 7 bases, with 15 bases between them. Variable domain in full (rest from reference TRBV5-6 and TRBJ1-5): DAGVTQSPTHLIKTRGQQVTLRCSPKSGHDTVSWYQQALGQGPQFIFQYYEEEERQRGNFPDRFSGHQFPNYSSELNVNALLLGDSALYLCASSPGGGRQPQHFGDGTRLSIL.

V is TRBV4-1 and J is TRBJ2-3; 8 bases align to TRBD2. Germline V gene lookup returns CDR1 MGHRA and CDR2 YSYEKL. This CDR3 is 15 amino acids long. The junction had 5 bases not matched to a gene; V was cut back by 5 bases and J by 1 base. The CDR3 sequence is CASSDRAGGTDTQYF. CDR3 sequence (DNA): TGCGCCAGCAGCGACCGAGCGGGGGGCACAGATACGCAGTATTTT.

This clone is a singleton in its sample. The rearrangement uses TRBV13 and TRBJ1-5; 7 positions agree with TRBD1. Unmatched junction bases numbered 4, after V lost 5 bases and J lost 3 bases. CDR1 PRHDT and CDR2 FYEKMQ come from the germline V gene (reference sequence). The CDR3 consists of 14 residues. CDR3 DNA sequence: TGTGCCAGCAGCAAGGGGGCGTACAATCAGCCCCAGCATTTT. Amino acid sequence: CASSKGAYNQPQHF.

V usage is TRBV24-1 and J usage is TRBJ2-5; weak D call: TRBD2 (7 bases). Per the germline V gene, CDR1 is KGHDR and CDR2 is SFDVKD. Trimming stripped 1 base from V and 4 bases from J, with 12 bases between. The CDR3 runs 15 residues. CDR3 coding DNA: TGTGCCACCAGTGATTTTTCGGGGGGCATAGAGACCCAGTACTTC. The encoded protein is CATSDFSGGIETQYF.

The CDR3 region has the DNA TGTGCCAGCAGCCCCCAAGGGACTCCGAACACCGGGGAGCTGTTTTTT. It yields the protein CASSPQGTPNTGELFF. This chain joins TRBV5-8 and TRBJ2-2; maybe TRBD2 (6 bases). Trimming shortened V by 4 bases and J by 0 bases, and 13 bases separated the two germline ends. Germline-derived CDR1 and CDR2 are SGHTS and YDEGEE. CDR3 size: 16 residues.

This clone was seen a single time. The V call is TRBV3-1 (or the pseudogene TRBV3-2), the J call TRBJ1-1; 7 bases agree with TRBD1. This CDR3 contains 13 residues. Germline values: CDR1 LGHDT, CDR2 YNNKEL (reference sequence). The J segment lost 7 bases and the V segment lost 2 bases, leaving 4 bases of the junction unmatched. The CDR3 loop reads CASSQRGQYEAFF. CDR3 nucleotides: TGTGCCAGCAGCCAACGGGGACAGTATGAAGCTTTCTTT.

In its sample, this clone was seen a few times. The chain carries TRBV19 and TRBJ1-2; possible D gene TRBD1, 5 bases. The CDR3 totals 16 residues. V gave up 2 bases and J gave up 3 bases, with 16 bases separating them. Germline CDR1 reads LNHDA; CDR2 reads SQIVND (reference sequence). CDR3: CASSILGAGRYYGYTF. The DNA of the CDR3 is TGTGCCAGTAGTATACTAGGGGCAGGAAGGTACTATGGCTACACCTTC.

This sequence joins TRBV19 and TRBJ2-7; tentatively, D is TRBD1 or TRBD2 (6 bases each). With 9 bases removed from V and 2 bases from J, the gap between germline ends came to 14 bases. The CDR3 is made up of 13 amino acids. In germline, CDR1 is LNHDA, CDR2 SQIVND (reference sequence). Here the CDR3 reads CARRGDGAYEQYF. DNA of the CDR3: TGTGCCAGGAGGGGGGACGGAGCCTACGAGCAGTACTTC.

The V and J genes are TRBV10-2 and TRBJ2-7; D tentatively reads TRBD1 or TRBD2 (5 bases each). In germline, CDR1 is WSHSY, CDR2 SAAADI. V was shortened by 8 bases and J by 3 bases, with 23 bases between the two germline ends. The CDR3 has 16 residues. In nucleotides, the CDR3 is TGCGCCAGCGGGGGTAAGGGGCTCAACTCCGGCTACGAGCAGTACTTC. Translated: CASGGKGLNSGYEQYF.

This clone was found once. V and J are TRBV9 and TRBJ2-1; TRBD1 or TRBD2 may be the D gene (6 bases each). This CDR3 contains 15 residues. The V and J ends lost 1 base and 4 bases respectively, with 12 bases between them. Per the germline V gene, CDR1 is SGDLS and CDR2 is YYNGEE. CDR3 protein: CASSVRGAQYNEQFF. The DNA for the CDR3 is TGTGCCAGCAGCGTAAGGGGGGCTCAGTACAATGAGCAGTTCTTC.